The 10 T cell receptor beta chains below all came from one sample that was sequenced in a study of shared clonotypes between healthy human individuals. Libraries were prepared by immunoSEQ multiplex PCR; TCRdb keeps only in-frame clonotypes and omits some of them. The data show 1.6 million or so clones, approximately 98.5% seen once. The sample was naive CD4+ T cells sorted from blood. Subset: CD45RA+ positively selected. Every receptor here comes from a man aged 25 to 45 in good health.

The chain recombines TRBV14 with TRBJ2-1; 9 bases align to TRBD2. This CDR3 has 13 residues. The junction had 1 base not matched to a gene; V was cut back by 6 bases and J by 4 bases. Germline V gene lookup returns CDR1 SGHDN and CDR2 FVKESK. The CDR3 protein is CASRTSGYNEQFF. The CDR3 DNA sequence: TGTGCCAGCAGGACTAGCGGTTACAATGAGCAGTTCTTC. Variable domain in full (rest from reference TRBV14 and TRBJ2-1): EAGVTQFPSHSVIEKGQTVTLRCDPISGHDNLYWYRRVMGKEIKFLLHFVKESKQDESGMPNNRFLAERTGGTYSTLKVQPAELEDSGVYFCASRTSGYNEQFFGPGTRLTVL.

The V call is TRBV6-5, the J call TRBJ2-3, with no clear D. CDR1 and CDR2 (germline): MNHEY, SVGAGI. The CDR3 loop spans 14 amino acids. Trimming removed 2 bases from V and 0 bases from J, with 6 bases in between. The CDR3 DNA sequence: TGTGCCAGCAGTTACGAACAGAGCACAGATACGCAGTATTTT. Amino acids: CASSYEQSTDTQYF.

This chain joins TRBV28 and TRBJ1-5; perhaps TRBD1 as D (6 bases). The CDR3 spans 13 residues. Per the germline V gene, CDR1 is MDHEN and CDR2 is SYDVKM. V dropped 9 bases and J dropped 5 bases, with 14 bases sitting between them. CDR3 sequence: CASDQQGYQPQHF. DNA for the CDR3: TGTGCCAGTGACCAACAGGGATATCAGCCCCAGCATTTT.

This chain uses TRBV5-4 with TRBJ2-3; weak D call: TRBD2 (6 bases). There are 17 residues in the CDR3. Germline CDR1 is SGHNT and CDR2 is YYREEE (reference sequence). Trimming stripped 4 bases from V and 0 bases from J, with 18 bases between. CDR3 region: CASSPGGAQASTDTQYF. The CDR3 DNA sequence: TGTGCCAGCAGCCCCGGAGGGGCCCAAGCTAGCACAGATACGCAGTATTTT.

V gene TRBV5-1 combines with J gene TRBJ1-3; D is perhaps TRBD1 (6 bases). CDR1 and CDR2 (germline): SGHRS, YFSETQ. The V end lost 6 bases, the J end lost 2 bases, and 36 bases lay between the germline ends. The CDR3 is made up of 22 amino acids. CDR3 residues: CASIPDSSPLLAGRPPGNTIYF. CDR3 DNA sequence: TGCGCCAGCATCCCGGACAGTAGCCCACTTCTGGCGGGCCGACCCCCTGGAAACACCATATATTTT.

This clone was seen only once. V is TRBV7-7 and J is TRBJ2-1, with D perhaps being TRBD1 or TRBD2 (5 bases each). The CDR3 spans 13 residues. Trimming stripped 8 bases from V and 13 bases from J, with 21 bases between. CDR1 and CDR2 from the germline V gene are SSHAT and FNYEAQ (reference sequence). CDR3 bases: TGTGCCAGCGCCCTAAGTGGCTGGGACGAACAGTTCTTC. Encoded protein: CASALSGWDEQFF.

This rearrangement joins TRBV9 to TRBJ2-4; 9 bases match TRBD2. The CDR3 consists of 14 residues. The V and J ends lost 4 bases and 9 bases, in that order; junction bases with no gene match: 8. Germline V lookup: CDR1 SGDLS, CDR2 YYNGEE. This CDR3 is CASSPGGREGIQYF. CDR3 in DNA: TGTGCCAGCAGCCCAGGAGGGCGGGAGGGCATTCAGTACTTC.

V is TRBV11-2 and J is TRBJ2-1, with a tentative D call TRBD1 (5 bases). Between the trimmed V and J ends, which lost 2 bases and 6 bases, there was a span of 11 bases. The CDR3 totals 14 residues. CDR1 is SGHAT and CDR2 is FQNNGV in the germline V gene. CDR3 loop: CASSLTRGANEQFF. In DNA form, the CDR3 reads TGTGCCAGCAGCTTAACGCGTGGGGCCAATGAGCAGTTCTTC. The full variable domain, with the rest looked up from reference TRBV11-2 and TRBJ2-1, is EAGVAQSPRYKIIEKRQSVAFWCNPISGHATLYWYQQILGQGPKLLIQFQNNGVVDDSQLPKDRFSAERLKGVDSTLKIQPAKLEDSAVYLCASSLTRGANEQFFGPGTRLTVL.

V and J are TRBV28 and TRBJ1-2; the D gene is possibly TRBD1 (5 bases). Between the trimmed V and J ends, which lost 2 bases and 5 bases, there was a span of 18 bases. The CDR3 extends over 16 amino acids. Looked up from germline, CDR1 is MDHEN and CDR2 is SYDVKM. As DNA, the CDR3 is TGTGCCAGCAGTTTAGGGGCCGTGGCGGACCAATATGGCTACACCTTC. The encoded protein is CASSLGAVADQYGYTF.

This clone was detected only once. V gene TRBV27 combines with J gene TRBJ2-1, with 9 bases matching TRBD1. Unmatched junction bases numbered 14, after V lost 6 bases and J lost 8 bases. Germline CDR1 MNHEY, CDR2 SMNVEV (reference sequence). The CDR3 totals 16 residues. CDR3 in amino acids: CASRPGQGRRRDEQFF. The DNA for the CDR3 is TGTGCCAGCAGGCCGGGACAGGGAAGACGGCGCGATGAGCAGTTCTTC.